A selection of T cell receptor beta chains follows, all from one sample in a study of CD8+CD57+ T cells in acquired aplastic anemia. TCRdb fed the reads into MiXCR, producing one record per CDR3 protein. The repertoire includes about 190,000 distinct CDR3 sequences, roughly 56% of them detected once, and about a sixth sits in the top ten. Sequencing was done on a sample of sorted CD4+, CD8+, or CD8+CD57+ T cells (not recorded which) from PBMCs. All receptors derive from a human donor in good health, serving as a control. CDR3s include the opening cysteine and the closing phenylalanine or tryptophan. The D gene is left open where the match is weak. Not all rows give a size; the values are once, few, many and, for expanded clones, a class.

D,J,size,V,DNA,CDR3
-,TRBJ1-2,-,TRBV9,TGTGCCAGTGGGGACGGTCAGAACTATGGCTACACCTTC,CASGDGQNYGYTF
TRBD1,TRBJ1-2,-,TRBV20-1,TGCAGTGCCTTGACAGGGAAAAGCGGCTACACCTTC,CSALTGKSGYTF
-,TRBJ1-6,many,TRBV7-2,TGTGCCAGCAGCCAAAGACAGGAAATCTATAATTCACCCCTCCACTTT,CASSQRQEIYNSPLHF
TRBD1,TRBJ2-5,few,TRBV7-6,TGTGCCAGCAGCCCCACCGGGACAGTTAACACCGGGGAGACCCAGTACTTC,CASSPTGTVNTGETQYF
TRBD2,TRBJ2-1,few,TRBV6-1,TGTGCCAGCAGCAGCCGGGGGGGCCTCTACAATGAGCAGTTCTTC,CASSSRGGLYNEQFF
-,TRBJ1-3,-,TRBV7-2,TGTGCCGGCAGCTTAGAGGGGGGACAATGGAGCACCATATATTTT,CAGSLEGGQWSTIYF
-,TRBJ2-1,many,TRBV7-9,TGTGCCAGCAGCTTATCCCCTAGCCCGAATGAGCAGTTCTTC,CASSLSPSPNEQFF
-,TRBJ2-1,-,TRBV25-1,TGTGCCAGCAATGAATATTCCAGACAATTTTACAATGAGCAGTTCTTC,CASNEYSRQFYNEQFF
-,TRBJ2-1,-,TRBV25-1,TGTGCCAGCAGTGAATTGTACGGGTCAGTCGCCTACAATGAGCAGTTCTTC,CASSELYGSVAYNEQFF
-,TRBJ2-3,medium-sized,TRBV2,TGTGCCAGCATGGGGGTAGAGGGAGATACGCAGTATTTT,CASMGVEGDTQYF
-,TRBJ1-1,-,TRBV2,TGTGCCAGCAGTGAAGCGAGGCTTACTGAAGCTTTCTTT,CASSEARLTEAFF
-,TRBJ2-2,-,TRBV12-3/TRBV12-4,TGTGCCAGCAGTTTCACTGGGGAGCTGTTTTTT,CASSFTGELFF
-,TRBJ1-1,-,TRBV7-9,TGTGCCAGCAGCTTTGGGGAGTTGAACACTGAAGCTTTCTTT,CASSFGELNTEAFF
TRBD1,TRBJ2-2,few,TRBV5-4,TGTGCCAGCAGCTTGGGACAGGGGGCGCGGGACACCGGGGAGCTGTTTTTT,CASSLGQGARDTGELFF
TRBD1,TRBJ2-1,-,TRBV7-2,TGTGCCAGCAGCTTAGGAACAGGGGCCAATGAGCAGTTCTTC,CASSLGTGANEQFF
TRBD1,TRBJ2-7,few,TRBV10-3,TGTGCCATCAACCGGGACAGGGGCCCTCGCTACGAGCAGTACTTC,CAINRDRGPRYEQYF
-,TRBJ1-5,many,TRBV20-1,TGCAGTGCTAGAGTCCGGGGCACTATCCAGCCCCAGCATTTT,CSARVRGTIQPQHF
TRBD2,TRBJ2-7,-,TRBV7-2,TGTGCCAGCAGCCGTGCGGGGGACGCGGATTACGAGCAGTACTTC,CASSRAGDADYEQYF
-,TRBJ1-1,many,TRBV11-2,TGTGCCAGCAGCTTTGAGGGGGTCTCTGAAGCTTTCTTT,CASSFEGVSEAFF
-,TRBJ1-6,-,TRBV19,TGTGCCAGTAAGCCCCCCGGGCAAGCACCCCTCCACTTT,CASKPPGQAPLHF
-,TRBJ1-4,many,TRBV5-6,TGTGCCAGCAGCTTGGGTGCAGGAGGAACTGAAAAACTGTTTTTT,CASSLGAGGTEKLFF
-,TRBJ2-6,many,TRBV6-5,TGTGCCAGCAGTTACTCAGGGATCCAGGGGGCCAACGTCCTGACTTTC,CASSYSGIQGANVLTF
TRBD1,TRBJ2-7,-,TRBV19,TGTGCCAGTAAACCACAGGGGCCAGGGTACGAGCAGTACTTC,CASKPQGPGYEQYF
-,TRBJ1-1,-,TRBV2,TGTGCCAGCAGTTACTCCTCCATCACTCCTGAAGCTTTCTTT,CASSYSSITPEAFF
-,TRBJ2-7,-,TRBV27,TGTGCCAGCAGACAGCGGGACAGTTACGAGCAGTACTTC,CASRQRDSYEQYF
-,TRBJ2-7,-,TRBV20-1,TGCAGTGGTGCAGGTGTCTCCTACGAGCAGTACTTC,CSGAGVSYEQYF
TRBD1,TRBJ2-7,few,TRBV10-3,TGTGCCATCAGTGACTCCGGGACAGGGTCCTACGAGCAGTACTTC,CAISDSGTGSYEQYF
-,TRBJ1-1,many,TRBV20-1,TGCAGTGCTAGAGAATCTGGGTCATGGAACACTGAAGCTTTCTTT,CSARESGSWNTEAFF